A selection of T cell receptor beta chains follows, all from one sample in a study of beta chain features in type 1 diabetes. Generated by immunoSEQ multiplex PCR, the TCRdb table keeps only in-frame clones and is missing some. The repertoire has fewer than 900,000 clones, 15% to 20% of them found once; the top ten carry about 0.025%. Sequencing was carried out using naive CD4+ T cells from blood. The receptors derive from a young woman in good health. Each CDR3 is given with its conserved first and last residue. D genes are given only for firm matches. Rows may omit the clone size; those that give it use once, few, many or a size class.

clone_size	v_call	j_call	d_call	cdr3_nt	cdr3_aa
few	TRBV19	TRBJ1-5	TRBD1	TGTGCCAGTTGTGGGATATGGACAGGGGATTTTCAGCCCCAGCATTTT	CASCGIWTGDFQPQHF
.	TRBV14	TRBJ1-5	TRBD1	TGTGCCAGCAGCCAAGATTGGCAGGGGGCGGTAGTTCAGCCCCAGCATTTT	CASSQDWQGAVVQPQHF
.	TRBV6-6	TRBJ2-3	TRBD1	TGTGCCAGCAGTACCCGGGACAGGGTCACAGATACGCAGTATTTT	CASSTRDRVTDTQYF
.	TRBV28	TRBJ2-1	.	TGTGCCAGCAGTTCAGGAGAGCAGTTCTTC	CASSSGEQFF
few	TRBV9	TRBJ2-6	TRBD2	TGTGCCAGACTACTTCCCGGGACTAGCGGGAGTCTTGGGGCCAACGTCCTGACTTTC	CARLLPGTSGSLGANVLTF
few	TRBV6-5	TRBJ2-2	.	TGTGCCAGCAGTTACTCTCGGGGCACCGGGGAGCTGTTTTTT	CASSYSRGTGELFF
few	TRBV28	TRBJ2-5	.	TGTGCCAGCAGTTTAAACCGGGCGGACATCCTCCGTCGTGAAACCCAGTACTTC	CASSLNRADILRRETQYF
.	TRBV21-1	TRBJ2-5	.	TGTGCCAGCAGCACCTGGGACAGATGGGACCAAGAGACCCAGTACTTC	CASSTWDRWDQETQYF
few	TRBV9	TRBJ2-1	TRBD2	TGTGCCAGCAGCCCGGTTAGCGGGAGGGCCTTGTATGAGCAGTTCTTC	CASSPVSGRALYEQFF
.	TRBV5-6	TRBJ2-3	.	TGTGCCAGCAGCTTGGTCGGTTATCCAGGCCCCACAGATACGCAGTATTTT	CASSLVGYPGPTDTQYF
.	TRBV4-2	TRBJ2-5	.	TGTGCCAGCAGCCAAGTCCAACGACAAGAGACCCAGTACTTC	CASSQVQRQETQYF
few	TRBV7-9	TRBJ2-5	TRBD2	TGTGCCAGCAGGAGGACTAGCGGGACGCAAGAGACCCAGTACTTC	CASRRTSGTQETQYF
.	TRBV14	TRBJ2-1	TRBD2	TGTGCCAGCAGCCCACCCGCCGGGACTAGCATATACAATGAGCAGTTCTTC	CASSPPAGTSIYNEQFF
few	TRBV19	TRBJ2-1	.	TGTGCCAGTAGTATCGACCTCAGTCCCTACAATGAGCAGTTCTTC	CASSIDLSPYNEQFF
few	TRBV5-5	TRBJ2-1	.	TGTGCCAGCAGCTTTATGGGTCCACTCTTC	CASSFMGPLF
few	TRBV10-3	TRBJ2-7	TRBD2	TGTGCCATCAGTCCGACTAGCCGGAACGAGCAGTACTTC	CAISPTSRNEQYF
.	TRBV5-4	TRBJ2-6	.	TGCGCCAGCAGCCAGCGGACAGAGGCCAACGTCCTGACTTTC	CASSQRTEANVLTF
few	TRBV6-5	TRBJ2-5	TRBD2	TGTGCCAGCAGCCCCGCGGGGGGGACCCAGTACTTC	CASSPAGGTQYF
.	TRBV5-1	TRBJ1-2	.	TGCGCCAGCAGCAGCGGGACGGCATATGGCTACACCTTC	CASSSGTAYGYTF
few	TRBV19	TRBJ2-4	.	TGTGCCAGTAGTAGGGACTTACAAAACATTCAGTACTTC	CASSRDLQNIQYF
.	TRBV7-2	TRBJ2-7	.	TGTGCCAGCAGCTTAGTGGCAGGTCTGAAAGAGCAGTACTTC	CASSLVAGLKEQYF
.	TRBV28	TRBJ1-4	.	TGTGCCAGCATGAGTGGGCAGGGCGGAAAACTGTTTTTT	CASMSGQGGKLFF
few	TRBV15	TRBJ1-5	.	TGTGCCACCAGCAGAGATGTGCGGCCTCAGCATTTT	CATSRDVRPQHF
few	TRBV7-2	TRBJ2-2	TRBD2	TGTGCCAGCATTTACATAGCGGGCGAGGTTACCGGGGAGCTGTTTTTT	CASIYIAGEVTGELFF
few	TRBV7-2	TRBJ2-1	.	TGTGCCAGCAACGTTTCCGGGCGTAGAAACAATGAGCAGTTCTTC	CASNVSGRRNNEQFF
.	TRBV19	TRBJ2-1	TRBD2	TGTGCCAGTAGTGCGAGGGAGGGCCTTGAGCAGTTCTTC	CASSAREGLEQFF
few	TRBV18	TRBJ1-2	TRBD1	TGTGCCAGCTCACCAACCGGACAGGATCCGTATGGCTACACCTTC	CASSPTGQDPYGYTF
few	TRBV18	TRBJ2-5	.	TGTGCCAGCTCACACCGATTACCGAGCCAAGAGACCCAGTACTTC	CASSHRLPSQETQYF
once	TRBV25-1	TRBJ2-2	TRBD1	TGTGCCAGCCGTATACAGGGGGCCACCGGGGAGCTGTTTTTT	CASRIQGATGELFF
few	TRBV28	TRBJ1-1	TRBD1	TGTGCCAGCAGCTCAGGGGGCTTTAGCATGAACACTGAAGCTTTCTTT	CASSSGGFSMNTEAFF
.	TRBV28	TRBJ1-1	TRBD1	TGTGCCAGCAGTTCAGGGGGCGCAGGCGACACTGAAGCTTTCTTT	CASSSGGAGDTEAFF
.	TRBV7-6	TRBJ2-7	TRBD2	TGTGCCAGCAGCCGGCTAGCGGAGATTCCCGAGCAGTACTTC	CASSRLAEIPEQYF
few	TRBV11-2	TRBJ1-5	TRBD1	TGTGCCAGCAGCCCAGGACAGGGCGGAATCAGTGGCAATCAGCCCCAGCATTTT	CASSPGQGGISGNQPQHF
.	TRBV28	TRBJ2-7	.	TGTGCCAGCAGTGAAAAGACACCGTGGGACTCCTACGAGCAGTACTTC	CASSEKTPWDSYEQYF
.	TRBV4-2	TRBJ2-5	.	TGTGCCAGCAGCCCGACAGGACAGTACCAAGAGACCCAGTACTTC	CASSPTGQYQETQYF
.	TRBV28	TRBJ2-1	.	TGTGCCAGCAGTTTACCGCAGAACAATGAGCAGTTCTTC	CASSLPQNNEQFF
.	TRBV7-2	TRBJ1-2	.	TGTGCCAGCAGCCGCCCGGGGGGTAACTATGGCTACACCTTC	CASSRPGGNYGYTF
.	TRBV4-1	TRBJ2-7	.	TGCGCCAGCAGGCACCATAGGTCCTACGAGCAGTACTTC	CASRHHRSYEQYF
.	TRBV28	TRBJ2-5	.	TGTGCCAGCACCCCTCGCAAACCGGGAAGAGAGACCCAGTACTTC	CASTPRKPGRETQYF
.	TRBV7-2	TRBJ2-1	TRBD2	TGTGCCAGCAGCCCCCAGCTTCTAGCGGCGGCCTCAGAGCAGTTCTTC	CASSPQLLAAASEQFF
few	TRBV5-6	TRBJ1-2	.	TGTGCCAGCAGCCTGAATCTGGGCTATGGCTACACCTTC	CASSLNLGYGYTF
.	TRBV6-5	TRBJ1-2	.	TGTGCCAGCAGCGCAGGGGCGGCCCACTATGGCTACACCTTC	CASSAGAAHYGYTF
few	TRBV13	TRBJ1-1	.	TGTGCCAGCAGCTTACCGGTCAGGGTTGTGGGTGAAGCTTTCTTT	CASSLPVRVVGEAFF
few	TRBV11-1	TRBJ2-5	.	TGTGCCAGCAGCTTAGATCAGTTCCGGACCCAGTACTTC	CASSLDQFRTQYF
.	TRBV7-2	TRBJ2-7	TRBD1	TGTGCCAGCAGCCAGACAGGGGGTCGGTACGAGCAGTACTTC	CASSQTGGRYEQYF
.	TRBV6-6	TRBJ2-1	TRBD2	TGTGCCAGCAGTTACTGGAAGACTAGCGGAAATGAGCAGTTCTTC	CASSYWKTSGNEQFF
few	TRBV2	TRBJ2-7	TRBD1	TGTGCCAGCAGTGGGGGACAGCAGCTTGACGCCTCTGCCTACGAGCAGTACTTC	CASSGGQQLDASAYEQYF
few	TRBV6-5	TRBJ2-7	TRBD2	TGTGCCAGCAGTTACTCGGGGACTAGCGGATACGAGCAGTACTTC	CASSYSGTSGYEQYF
.	TRBV6-6	TRBJ2-1	.	TGTGCCAGCAGTAATCGAGGGGCCCCCGATGAGCAGTTCTTC	CASSNRGAPDEQFF
.	TRBV28	TRBJ1-4	.	TGTGCCAGCAGTCCATACGGGCTCCGTGAAAAACTGTTTTTT	CASSPYGLREKLFF
few	TRBV2	TRBJ1-2	.	TGTGCCAGCAGTGAAGCGGCGTACGGATCCTATGGCTACACCTTC	CASSEAAYGSYGYTF
.	TRBV25-1	TRBJ2-1	.	TGTGCCAGCAGCAAACAGAGTATCCACAATGAGCAGTTCTTC	CASSKQSIHNEQFF
.	TRBV10-2	TRBJ2-7	TRBD2	TGCGCCATCCAACTAGCGGGAGGAAACGAGCAGTACTTC	CAIQLAGGNEQYF
.	TRBV6-6	TRBJ1-4	.	TGTGCCAGCAGAATGGGGCTAGTGGGACCGAATGAAAAACTGTTTTTT	CASRMGLVGPNEKLFF
.	TRBV28	TRBJ2-3	.	TGTGCCAGCAGTTTCCGCCCCGTGCTCAGGGGCCATACGCAGTATTTT	CASSFRPVLRGHTQYF
.	TRBV10-3	TRBJ2-6	.	TGTGCCATCAGTGAGTATGGCGGTGGGGCCAACGCCCTGACTTTC	CAISEYGGGANALTF
.	TRBV6-6	TRBJ2-1	TRBD2	TGTGCCAGCAGTTCAGGGACTAGCGGGAATGAGCAGTTCTTC	CASSSGTSGNEQFF
.	TRBV15	TRBJ2-5	.	TGTGCCACCAGCAGAGCCGGTGGGGGGAGGGAGACCCAGTACTTC	CATSRAGGGRETQYF